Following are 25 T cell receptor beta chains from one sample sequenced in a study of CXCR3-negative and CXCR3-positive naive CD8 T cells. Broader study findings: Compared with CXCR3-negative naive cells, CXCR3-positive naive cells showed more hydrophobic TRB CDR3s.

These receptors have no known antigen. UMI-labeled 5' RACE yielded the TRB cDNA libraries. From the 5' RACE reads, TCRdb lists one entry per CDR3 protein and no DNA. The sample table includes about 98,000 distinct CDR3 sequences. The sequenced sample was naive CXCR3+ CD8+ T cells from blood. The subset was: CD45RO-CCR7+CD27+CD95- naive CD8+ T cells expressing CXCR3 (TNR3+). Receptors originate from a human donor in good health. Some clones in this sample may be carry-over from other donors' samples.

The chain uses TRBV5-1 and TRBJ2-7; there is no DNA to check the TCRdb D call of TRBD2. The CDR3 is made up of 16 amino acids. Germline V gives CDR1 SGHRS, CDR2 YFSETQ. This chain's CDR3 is CASSLAGGDYSYEQYF. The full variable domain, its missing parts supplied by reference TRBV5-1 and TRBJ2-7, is KAGVTQTPRYLIKTRGQQVTLSCSPISGHRSVSWYQQTPGQGLQFLFEYFSETQRNKGNFPGRFSGRQFSNSRSEMNVSTLELGDSALYLCASSLAGGDYSYEQYFGPGTRLTVT.

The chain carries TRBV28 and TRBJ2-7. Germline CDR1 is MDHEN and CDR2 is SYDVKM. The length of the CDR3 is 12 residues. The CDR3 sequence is CASSPMTYEQYF.

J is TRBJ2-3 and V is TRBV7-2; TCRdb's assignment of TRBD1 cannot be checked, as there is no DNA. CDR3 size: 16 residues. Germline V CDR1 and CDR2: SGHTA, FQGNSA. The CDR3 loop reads CASSPPLGRGADTQYF.

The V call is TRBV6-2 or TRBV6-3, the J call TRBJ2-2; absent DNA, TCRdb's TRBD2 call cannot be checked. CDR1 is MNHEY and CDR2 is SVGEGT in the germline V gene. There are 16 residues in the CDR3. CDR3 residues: CASSPRLGLNSGELFF.

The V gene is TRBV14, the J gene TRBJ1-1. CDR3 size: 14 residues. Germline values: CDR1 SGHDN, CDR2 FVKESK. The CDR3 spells CASSQTGRSTEAFF.

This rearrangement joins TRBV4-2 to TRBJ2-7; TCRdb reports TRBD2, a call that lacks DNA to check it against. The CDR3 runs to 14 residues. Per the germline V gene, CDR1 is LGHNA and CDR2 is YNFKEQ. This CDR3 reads CASSQDGGSYEQYF.

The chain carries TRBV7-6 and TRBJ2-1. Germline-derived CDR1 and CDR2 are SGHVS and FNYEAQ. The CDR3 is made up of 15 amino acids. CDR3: CASSLEGIDGNEQFF.

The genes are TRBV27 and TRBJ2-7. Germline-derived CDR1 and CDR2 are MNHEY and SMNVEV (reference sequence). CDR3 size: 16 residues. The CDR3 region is CASSLLGSTRTYEQYF.

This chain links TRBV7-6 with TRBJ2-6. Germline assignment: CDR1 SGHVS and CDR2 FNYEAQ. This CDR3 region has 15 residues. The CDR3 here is CASSLANTGANVLTF.

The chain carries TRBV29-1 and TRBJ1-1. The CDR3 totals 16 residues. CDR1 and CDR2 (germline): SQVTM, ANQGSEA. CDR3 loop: CSVVGAGGRVNTEAFF.

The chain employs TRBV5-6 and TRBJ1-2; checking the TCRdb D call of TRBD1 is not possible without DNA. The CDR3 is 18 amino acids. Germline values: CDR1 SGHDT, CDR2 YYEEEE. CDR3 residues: CASRAGWISAGGGDGYTF.

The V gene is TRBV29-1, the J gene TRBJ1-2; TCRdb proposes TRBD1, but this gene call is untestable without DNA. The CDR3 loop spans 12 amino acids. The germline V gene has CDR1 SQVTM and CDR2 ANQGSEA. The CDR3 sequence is CSVEEQGYGYTF.

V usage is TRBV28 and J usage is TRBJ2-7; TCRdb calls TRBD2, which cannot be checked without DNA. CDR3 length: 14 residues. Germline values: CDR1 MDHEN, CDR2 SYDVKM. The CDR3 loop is CASGLNGNTYEQYF.

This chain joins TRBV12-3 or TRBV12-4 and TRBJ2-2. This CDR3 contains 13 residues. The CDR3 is CASSLERLGELFF.

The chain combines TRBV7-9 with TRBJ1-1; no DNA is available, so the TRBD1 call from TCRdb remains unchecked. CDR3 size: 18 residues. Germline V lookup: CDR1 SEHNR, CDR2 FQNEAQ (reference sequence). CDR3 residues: CASSPGPYRGEMNTEAFF.

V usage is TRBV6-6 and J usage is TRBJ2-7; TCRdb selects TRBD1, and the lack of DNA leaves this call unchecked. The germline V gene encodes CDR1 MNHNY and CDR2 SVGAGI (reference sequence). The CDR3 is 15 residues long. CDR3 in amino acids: CASSSTGGSSYEQYF.

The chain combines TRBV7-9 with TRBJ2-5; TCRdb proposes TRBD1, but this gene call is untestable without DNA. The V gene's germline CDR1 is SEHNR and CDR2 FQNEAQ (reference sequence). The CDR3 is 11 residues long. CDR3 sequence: CAFDGGETQYF.

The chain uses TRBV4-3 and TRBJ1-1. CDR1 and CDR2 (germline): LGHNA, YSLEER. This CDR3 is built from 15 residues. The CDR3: CASSLLGGDDTEAFF.

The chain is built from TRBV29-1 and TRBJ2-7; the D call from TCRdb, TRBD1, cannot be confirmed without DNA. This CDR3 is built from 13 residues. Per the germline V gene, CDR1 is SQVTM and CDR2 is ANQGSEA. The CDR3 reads CSVLGGADYEQYF.

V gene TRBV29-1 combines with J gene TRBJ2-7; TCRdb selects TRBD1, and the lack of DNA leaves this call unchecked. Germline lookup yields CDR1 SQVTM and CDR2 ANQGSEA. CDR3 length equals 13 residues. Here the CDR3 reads CSVIGTGGLEQYF.

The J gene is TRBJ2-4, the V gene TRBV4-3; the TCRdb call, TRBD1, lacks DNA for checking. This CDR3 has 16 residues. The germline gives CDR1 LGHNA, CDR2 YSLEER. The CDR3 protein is CASSQGGDYAKNIQYF.

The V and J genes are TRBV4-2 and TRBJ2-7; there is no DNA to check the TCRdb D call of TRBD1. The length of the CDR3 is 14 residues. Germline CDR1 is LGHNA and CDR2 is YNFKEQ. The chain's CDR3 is CASSPRDSSYEQYF.

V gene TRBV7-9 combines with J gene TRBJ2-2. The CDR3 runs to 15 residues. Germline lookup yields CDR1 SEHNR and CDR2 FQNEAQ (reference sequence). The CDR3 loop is CASSEVGANTGELFF.

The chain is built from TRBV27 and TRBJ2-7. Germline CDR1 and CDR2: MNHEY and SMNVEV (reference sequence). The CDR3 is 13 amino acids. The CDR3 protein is CASSLSPTYEQYF.

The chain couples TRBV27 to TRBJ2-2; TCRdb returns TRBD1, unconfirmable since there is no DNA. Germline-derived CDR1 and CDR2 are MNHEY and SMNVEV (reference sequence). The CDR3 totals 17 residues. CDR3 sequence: CASSPLGQGANTGELFF.